This TCR beta chain was documented in a study of response to subunit inactivated influenza vaccine. TCRdb reprocessed the RT-PCR reads via MiXCR and lists one record per CDR3 protein. The table lists around 580,000 distinct CDR3 sequences, about 10% of them singletons. The CDR3 consists of 16 residues. With 4 bases clipped from V and 9 bases from J, the junction kept 15 bases outside the gene matches. CDR1 is SGHTS and CDR2 is YDEGEE in the germline V gene. The clonotype comes from a man aged 50 to 60 who received an inactivated influenza vaccine. V gene TRBV5-8 combines with J gene TRBJ2-7, with 11 bases aligning to TRBD1. Source: PBMCs from blood, taken on the day of vaccination. The CDR3 DNA sequence: TGTGCCAGCAGCGCAAATCCGGGACAGGGGGAGAAGGGGCAGTACTTC. Protein sequence: CASSANPGQGEKGQYF.